The present T cell receptor (beta chain) was sequenced within a study of OX40 agonist ivuxolimab in advanced cancers. The protocol was immunoSEQ multiplex PCR, while the TCRdb copy is restricted to in-frame clones and leaves out a portion. The data contain some 70,000 clones, about 91% of them singletons. Points from the study as a whole: CD4+ and CD8+ blood T cells expanded clonally by week 6 at 0.1 to 3.0 mg/kg. The authors also found low normalized T-cell clonal expansion in some nonresponders. Patients with a partial response at 0.1-3.0 mg/kg had among the lowest clonal expansion.

People who had autoimmune disease history or systemic immunosuppression were excluded. Germline CDR1 is SGHDN and CDR2 is FVKESK. CDR3 size: 14 residues. Trimming removed 6 bases at V and 7 bases at J, with 16 bases between. Comments on this clone: The antigen remains unidentified.

The receptor comes from an adult with an advanced solid tumor such as melanoma, head and neck, liver or kidney cancer. The specimen was CD4+ or CD8+ T cells sorted from blood, collected in a trial of the OX40 agonist ivuxolimab. The chain links TRBV14 to TRBJ2-1, with D hard to call. The CDR3 sequence is CASRHTARLNEQFF. The DNA for the CDR3 is TGTGCCAGCAGACACACGGCGCGTCTAAATGAGCAGTTCTTC.